This T cell receptor (beta chain) was documented in a study of regulatory T cells in long-lasting Graves disease. The time point here: persistent/refractory GD, antithyroid drugs over 5 years with positive TRAb. The TCR library was made from RNA extracted from PBMCs. A volume of nine milliliters of peripheral blood was collected in EDTA tubes. The germline V and J ends were trimmed by 1 base and 7 bases, with 7 bases remaining between them. CDR3 length: 13 residues. Germline CDR1 reads SGHTA; CDR2 reads FQGTGA. In building TCR beta libraries, iRepertoire HTBI primers were used together with Arm-PCR of CDR3 regions. TCRdb reprocessed the multiplex PCR reads with MiXCR, giving one entry per CDR3 protein. The sample holds around 500,000 distinct CDR3 sequences; less than 25% are singletons and the top ten take over 7.5%.

V usage is TRBV7-3 and J usage is TRBJ2-2; D remains ambiguous. The TCR sequence derives from a female donor with Graves disease. The sequenced sample was peripheral blood mononuclear cells (PBMCs), obtained when the disease was refractory, from a patient treated with antithyroid drugs. CDR3 in amino acids: CASSLNSIGELFF. CDR3 DNA sequence: TGTGCCAGCAGCTTAAATTCAATCGGGGAGCTGTTTTTT.